The clone carrying this TCR beta chain has just one count. Its matching antigen is unknown. V was trimmed by 2 bases and J by 0 bases, leaving 8 bases between them. This CDR3 spans 14 amino acids. CDR1 and CDR2 (germline): SGHDT, YYEEEE. The sample is drawn from a study of T cell clonotyping in hematopoietic cell transplantation. Points from the study as a whole: Pathologically expanded recipient clonotypes increased progressively from day 30 to day 180 as diversity fell. Without cell sorting, CD4 versus CD8 contributions remain unresolved.

Produced via immunoSEQ multiplex PCR; TCRdb's table is partial and in-frame only. Of about 69,000 clones listed, almost 97% were seen once; the top ten hold roughly 1.7%. The time point was: recipient sample about 28 days before transplant, after cytoreduction. Sequencing was performed on peripheral blood mononuclear cells, taken before stem cell transplant. The V call is TRBV5-6, the J call TRBJ2-5; D ambiguous. The receptor comes from a woman between 50 and 59 years old with acute myeloid leukemia. Some clones in this sample may be carry-over from other donors' samples. The CDR3 region has the DNA TGTGCCAGCAGCTTAGGACGGTACCAAGAGACCCAGTACTTC. This codes for CASSLGRYQETQYF.